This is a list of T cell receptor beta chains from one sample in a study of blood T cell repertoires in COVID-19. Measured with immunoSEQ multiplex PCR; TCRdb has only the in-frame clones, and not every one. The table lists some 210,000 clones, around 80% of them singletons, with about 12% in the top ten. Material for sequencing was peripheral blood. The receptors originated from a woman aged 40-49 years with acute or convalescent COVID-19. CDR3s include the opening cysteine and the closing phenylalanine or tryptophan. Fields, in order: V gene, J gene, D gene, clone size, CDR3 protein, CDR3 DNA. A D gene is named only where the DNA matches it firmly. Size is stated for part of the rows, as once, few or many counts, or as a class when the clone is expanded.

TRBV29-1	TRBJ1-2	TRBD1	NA	CSVDTGANYGYTF	TGCAGCGTTGATACAGGGGCTAACTATGGCTACACCTTC
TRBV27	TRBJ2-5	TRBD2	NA	CASSFAGLAGETQYF	TGTGCCAGCAGTTTTGCGGGACTAGCGGGAGAGACCCAGTACTTC
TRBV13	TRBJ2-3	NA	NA	CASSLPGRGRSTDTQYF	TGTGCCAGCAGCTTACCCGGCCGGGGGAGAAGCACAGATACGCAGTATTTT
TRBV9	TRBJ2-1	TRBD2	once	CASSVERELVNEQFF	TGTGCCAGCAGCGTAGAGCGGGAGTTGGTCAATGAGCAGTTCTTC
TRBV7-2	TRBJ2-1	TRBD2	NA	CASSLVGAGHNEQFF	TGTGCCAGCAGCTTAGTAGGAGCGGGACACAATGAGCAGTTCTTC
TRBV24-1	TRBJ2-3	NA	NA	CATSDSLQGHGDTQYF	TGTGCCACCAGTGATTCGTTGCAGGGACATGGAGATACGCAGTATTTT
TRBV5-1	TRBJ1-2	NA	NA	CASSFPGYGYTF	TGCGCCAGCAGCTTCCCGGGATATGGCTACACCTTC
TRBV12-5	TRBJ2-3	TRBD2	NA	CASGPGLAGAPWRTQYF	TGTGCTAGTGGTCCCGGACTAGCGGGGGCCCCGTGGAGAACGCAGTATTTT
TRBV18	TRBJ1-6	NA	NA	CASSPPAGRESPLHF	TGTGCCAGCTCACCACCGGCAGGGCGCGAGTCACCCCTCCACTTT
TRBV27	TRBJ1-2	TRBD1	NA	CASSLEAGGNYGYTF	TGTGCCAGCAGTTTGGAGGCAGGGGGCAACTATGGCTACACCTTC
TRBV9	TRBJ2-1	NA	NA	CASSESSSYNEQFF	TGTGCCAGCAGCGAGTCTAGCTCCTACAATGAGCAGTTCTTC
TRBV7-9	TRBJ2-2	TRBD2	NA	CASSPPAGRAGELFF	TGTGCCAGCAGCCCGCCCGCAGGGAGGGCCGGGGAGCTGTTTTTT
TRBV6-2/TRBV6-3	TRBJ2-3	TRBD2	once	CASSISGLPIPDTQYF	TGTGCCAGCAGTATATCGGGACTACCGATCCCAGATACGCAGTATTTT
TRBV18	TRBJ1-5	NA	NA	CASSRFDGGNQPQHF	TGTGCCAGCTCACGATTCGACGGGGGCAATCAGCCCCAGCATTTT
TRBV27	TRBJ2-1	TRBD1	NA	CASTLRSRGTGRNTANEQFF	TGTGCCAGCACCTTAAGGTCCCGGGGGACAGGTAGGAATACTGCCAATGAGCAGTTCTTC
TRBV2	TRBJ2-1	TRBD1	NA	CASWWRDRVSNEQFF	TGTGCCAGCTGGTGGAGGGACAGGGTTTCCAATGAGCAGTTCTTC
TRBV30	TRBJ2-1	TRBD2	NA	CAWSGAGTGKNEQFF	TGTGCCTGGAGTGGAGCGGGGACGGGGAAGAATGAGCAGTTCTTC
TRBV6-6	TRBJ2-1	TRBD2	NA	CASWGRARNNEQFF	TGTGCCAGTTGGGGGAGGGCCCGGAACAATGAGCAGTTCTTC
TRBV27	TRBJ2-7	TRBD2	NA	CASSSAGLGSYEQYF	TGTGCCAGCAGTTCCGCTGGACTAGGCTCCTACGAGCAGTACTTC
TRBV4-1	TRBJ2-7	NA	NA	CASSQDLGGTYEQYF	TGCGCCAGCAGCCAAGATTTGGGGGGAACCTACGAGCAGTACTTC
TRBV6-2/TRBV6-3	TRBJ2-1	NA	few	CASSYGQDEQFF	TGTGCCAGCAGTTACGGTCAGGATGAGCAGTTCTTC
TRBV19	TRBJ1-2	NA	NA	CASSITGDGYTF	TGTGCCAGTAGTATAACGGGGGATGGCTACACCTTC